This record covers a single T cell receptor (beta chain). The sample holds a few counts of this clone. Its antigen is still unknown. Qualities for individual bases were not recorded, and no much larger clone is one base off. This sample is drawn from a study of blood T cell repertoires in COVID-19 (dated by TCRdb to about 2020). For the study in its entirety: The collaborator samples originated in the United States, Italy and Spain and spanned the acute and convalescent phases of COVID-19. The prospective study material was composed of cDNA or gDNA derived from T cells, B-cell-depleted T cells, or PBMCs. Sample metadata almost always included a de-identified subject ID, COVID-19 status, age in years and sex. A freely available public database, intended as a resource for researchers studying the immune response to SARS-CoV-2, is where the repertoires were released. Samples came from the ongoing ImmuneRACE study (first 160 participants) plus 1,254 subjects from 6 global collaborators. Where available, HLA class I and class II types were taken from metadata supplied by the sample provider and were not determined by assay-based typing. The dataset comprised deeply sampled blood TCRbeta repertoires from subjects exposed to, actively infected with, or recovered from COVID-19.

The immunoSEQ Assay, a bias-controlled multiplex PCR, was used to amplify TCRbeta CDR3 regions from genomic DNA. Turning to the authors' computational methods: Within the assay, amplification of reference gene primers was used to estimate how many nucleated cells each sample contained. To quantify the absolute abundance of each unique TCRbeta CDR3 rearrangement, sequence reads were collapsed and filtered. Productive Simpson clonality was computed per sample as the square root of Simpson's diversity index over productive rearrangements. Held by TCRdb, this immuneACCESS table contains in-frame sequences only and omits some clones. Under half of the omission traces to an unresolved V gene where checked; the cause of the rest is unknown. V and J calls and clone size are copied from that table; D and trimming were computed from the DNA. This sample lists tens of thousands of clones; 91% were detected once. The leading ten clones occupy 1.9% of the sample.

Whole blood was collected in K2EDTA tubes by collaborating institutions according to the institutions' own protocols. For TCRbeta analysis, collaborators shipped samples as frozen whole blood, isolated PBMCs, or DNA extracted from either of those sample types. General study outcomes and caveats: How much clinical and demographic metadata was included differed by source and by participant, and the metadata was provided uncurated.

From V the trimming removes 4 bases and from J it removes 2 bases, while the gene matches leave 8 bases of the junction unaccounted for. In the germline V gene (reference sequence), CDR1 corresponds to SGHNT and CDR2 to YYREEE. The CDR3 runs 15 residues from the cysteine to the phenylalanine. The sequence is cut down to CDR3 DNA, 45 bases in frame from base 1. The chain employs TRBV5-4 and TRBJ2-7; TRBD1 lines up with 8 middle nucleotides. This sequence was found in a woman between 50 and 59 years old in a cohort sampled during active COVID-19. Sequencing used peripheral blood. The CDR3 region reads CASSRPGTGAYEQYF. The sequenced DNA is TGTGCCAGCAGCAGGCCCGGGACAGGAGCCTACGAGCAGTACTTC.